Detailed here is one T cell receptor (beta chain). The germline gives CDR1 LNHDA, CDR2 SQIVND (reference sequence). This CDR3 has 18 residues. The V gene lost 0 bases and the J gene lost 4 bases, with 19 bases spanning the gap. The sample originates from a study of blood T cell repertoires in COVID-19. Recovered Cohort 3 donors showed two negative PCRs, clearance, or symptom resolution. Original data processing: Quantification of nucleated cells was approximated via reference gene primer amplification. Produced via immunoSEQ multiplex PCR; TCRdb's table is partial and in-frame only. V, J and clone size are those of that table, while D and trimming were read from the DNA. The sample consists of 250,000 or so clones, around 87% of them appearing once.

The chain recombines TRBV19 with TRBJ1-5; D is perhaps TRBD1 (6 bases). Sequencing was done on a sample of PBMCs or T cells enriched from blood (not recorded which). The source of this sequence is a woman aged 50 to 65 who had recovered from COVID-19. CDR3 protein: CASSIDSRIDRFNQPQHF. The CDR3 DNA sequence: TGTGCCAGTAGTATAGATTCCCGAATAGACAGGTTTAATCAGCCCCAGCATTTT.